These 32 T cell receptor beta chains were all obtained from the same sample, sequenced in a study of T cell clonality in common variable immunodeficiency. TCRdb's table, derived via immunoSEQ multiplex PCR, lists solely in-frame clones and lacks some. The sample yields about 23,000 clones, without any singletons. Study observations and caveats: Reportedly, TCR beta sequences from common variable immunodeficiency showed fewer deletions and N-nucleotide insertions.

What these receptors recognize is not known. Source material: peripheral blood mononuclear cells. These receptor sequences come from a human donor with common variable immunodeficiency.

This clone has just a few counts. The read falls 3 residues short of the CDR3 end, and the missing part is taken from the germline J gene. The genes are TRBV7-9 and TRBJ1-2, with D perhaps TRBD1 (5 bases). CDR1 and CDR2 (germline): SEHNR, FQNEAQ (reference sequence). Trimming cost V 5 bases and J 3 bases, with 10 bases left between them. The CDR3 spans 13 residues. CDR3 loop: CASSLSGDYGYTF. Partial CDR3 DNA: TGTGCCAGCAGCCTCTCGGGGGACTATGGC.

The sample holds many counts of this clone. The read terminates 3 residues before the CDR3 end, so the remaining end is supplied by the germline J gene. The rearrangement uses TRBV10-1 and TRBJ1-1; D is uncertain. The germline CDR1 and CDR2 sequences are WNHNN and SYGVQD (reference sequence). V shed 2 bases and J shed 4 bases, with 8 bases lying between them. This CDR3 spans 13 amino acids. Partial CDR3 DNA: TGCGCCAGCAGTGAGACCCGAGGCACTGAA. Amino acid sequence: CASSETRGTE. The full CDR3 is CASSETRGTEAFF.

This clone was seen many times. The read halts 3 residues ahead of the CDR3 end, with the missing end drawn from the germline J gene. The V and J genes are TRBV18 and TRBJ2-1; maybe TRBD2 (6 bases). CDR3 length: 20 amino acids. Trimming left V 3 bases short and J 4 bases short, with 28 bases between. CDR1 and CDR2 (germline): KGHSH, LQKENI. The sequenced CDR3 bases are TGTGCCAGCTCACCGAAGACCGGGACTGGAAGGGTTGGTGGGTACAATGAG. Protein product: CASSPKTGTGRVGGYNE. The whole CDR3 protein is CASSPKTGTGRVGGYNEQFF. Full variable domain (rest looked up from reference TRBV18 and TRBJ2-1): NAGVMQNPRHLVRRRGQEARLRCSPMKGHSHVYWYRQLPEEGLKFMVYLQKENIIDESGMPKERFSAEFPKEGPSILRIQQVVRGDSAAYFCASSPKTGTGRVGGYNEQFFGPGTRLTVL.

In this sample, this clone turned up a few times. The read halts 3 residues ahead of the CDR3 end, with the missing end drawn from the germline J gene. V is TRBV19 and J is TRBJ2-7; D might be TRBD1 (6 bases). The CDR3 totals 13 residues. Germline V gives CDR1 LNHDA, CDR2 SQIVND (reference sequence). Trimming cost V 3 bases and J 4 bases, with 10 bases left between them. The CDR3 region is CASSITRGYEQYF. The CDR3 bases that were read are TGTGCCAGTAGTATCACCAGGGGTTACGAG.

This clone has a count of ten or more. Read data end 3 residues before the CDR3 end; the end is taken from the germline J gene. The chain joins TRBV30 to TRBJ2-5; possibly TRBD2 for D (5 bases). Germline loops: CDR1 GTSNPN, CDR2 SVGIG (reference sequence). CDR3 size: 15 residues. V gave up 0 bases and J gave up 7 bases, with 18 bases separating them. Incomplete CDR3 DNA: TGTGCCTGGAGTGTATCGGGGTCTCCAAAGGTGACC. It is translated as CAWSVSGSPKVT. In full, the CDR3 is CAWSVSGSPKVTQYF.

This clone was counted between two and nine times. The read ends 3 residues shy of where the CDR3 ends; the end is completed using the germline J gene. The gene calls are TRBV2 and TRBJ2-7; weak D call: TRBD1 (5 bases). Germline V gives CDR1 SNHLY, CDR2 FYNNEI. The CDR3 contains 14 residues. V was shortened by 5 bases and J by 2 bases, with 13 bases between the two germline ends. CDR3 DNA (partial): TGTGCCAGCAGTATTGGGGCAACGACCTACGAG. The encoded protein is CASSIGATTYE. The whole CDR3 region reads CASSIGATTYEQYF. Variable domain in full (rest from reference TRBV2 and TRBJ2-7): EPEVTQTPSHQVTQMGQEVILRCVPISNHLYFYWYRQILGQKVEFLVSFYNNEISEKSEIFDDQFSVERPDGSNFTLKIRSTKLEDSAMYFCASSIGATTYEQYFGPGTRLTVT.

This clone was counted between two and nine times. With the read ending 3 residues before the CDR3 end, the germline J gene is used to fill in that end. The chain is built from TRBV18 and TRBJ2-5, with D hard to call. Germline values: CDR1 KGHSH, CDR2 LQKENI. The CDR3 sequence is 12 residues long. V lost 1 base, J lost 5 bases, and 5 bases lay in between. CDR3 DNA, as far as it was read: TGTGCCAGCTCACCACTCGGGGAGACC. Protein: CASSPLGET. The full CDR3 protein is CASSPLGETQYF.

This clone was recorded at least ten times. The read terminates 3 residues ahead of where the CDR3 ends, so the germline J gene completes it. The J gene is TRBJ2-3, the V gene TRBV5-1; D remains unclear. The CDR3 is made up of 11 amino acids. Germline loops: CDR1 SGHRS, CDR2 YFSETQ. The ends were cut back, 4 bases at V and 2 bases at J, with 2 bases in the middle. The DNA read from the CDR3 is TGCGCCAGCAGCCACACAGATACG. Protein: CASSHTDT. The entire CDR3 is CASSHTDTQYF.

This clone was seen more than once but under ten times. The read finishes 3 residues shy of the CDR3 end, and the germline J gene is used to complete it. The chain uses TRBV20-1 and TRBJ2-7, with D maybe TRBD1 (5 bases). The ends were cut back, 3 bases at V and 1 base at J, with 10 bases in the middle. CDR3 length equals 13 residues. Germline CDR1 DFQATT, CDR2 SNEGSKA (reference sequence). The sequenced part of the CDR3 DNA is TGCAGTGCTAGCGACAGCAAATCCTACGAG. Its protein product is CSASDSKSYE. The complete CDR3 sequence is CSASDSKSYEQYF.

In regard to this clone: The DNA ends 3 residues before the CDR3 does, and the rest of the CDR3 is filled in from the germline J gene. J is TRBJ1-1 and V is TRBV20-1; D might be TRBD1 (6 bases). Germline CDR1 is DFQATT and CDR2 is SNEGSKA (reference sequence). V lost 1 base to trimming and J lost 1 base, with 13 bases between them. CDR3 length equals 15 residues. The CDR3 here is CSARVIGGKNTEAFF. The sequenced CDR3 bases are TGCAGTGCTAGAGTGATAGGGGGAAAGAACACTGAA.

This clone has more than one count but fewer than ten. The missing CDR3 end, 3 residues past where the read stops, is filled in from the germline J gene. The rearrangement links TRBV18 to TRBJ2-5; 7 bases agree with TRBD1. The germline V gene encodes CDR1 KGHSH and CDR2 LQKENI. This CDR3 is built from 13 residues. J was trimmed by 1 base and V by 4 bases; bases with no gene match: 0. Incomplete CDR3 DNA: TGTGCCAGCTCACAGGGGGCCCAAGAGACC. It codes for CASSQGAQET. Given in full, the CDR3 is CASSQGAQETQYF.

This clone was detected ten times or more. The read is 3 residues too short to cover the CDR3 end, so that end is filled in from the germline J gene. This rearrangement joins TRBV28 to TRBJ2-1, with TRBD2 matching 9 bases. With 10 bases clipped from V and 4 bases from J, the junction kept 8 bases outside the gene matches. Germline V CDR1 and CDR2: MDHEN, SYDVKM. This CDR3 contains 14 residues. CDR3 region: CAIAGGLLYNEQFF. The CDR3 DNA, read in part, is TGTGCCATCGCGGGGGGGCTTTTATACAATGAG.

This clone has just a few counts. The DNA read from the CDR3 is TGTGCCAGCAGCTTAGAAGGCCCGGAGACC. It specifies CASSLEGPET. The complete CDR3 reads CASSLEGPETQYF. The chain has TRBV11-2 and TRBJ2-5; D is uncertain. The sequenced fragment ends 3 residues before the CDR3 boundary, so the rest is inferred from the germline J gene. V was shortened by 0 bases and J by 5 bases, with 7 bases between the two germline ends. Looked up from germline, CDR1 is SGHAT and CDR2 is FQNNGV. This CDR3 spans 13 amino acids.

In this sample, this clone turned up many times. Partial CDR3 DNA: TGTGCCAGCAGTAGTGAAGGACTGTTAGCCAAAAACATT. Translated, it gives CASSSEGLLAKNI. The complete CDR3 sequence is CASSSEGLLAKNIQYF. J is TRBJ2-4 and V is TRBV12-3 or TRBV12-4, with D possibly being TRBD2 (5 bases). The read stops 3 residues short of the end of the CDR3; the missing end is completed from the germline J gene. CDR3 length: 16 amino acids. V was pared by 5 bases and J by 0 bases, with 14 bases between.

This clone has more than one count but fewer than ten. The CDR3 goes on 3 residues after the read ends, and that part is filled in from the germline J gene. The rearrangement uses TRBV20-1 and TRBJ2-1, with D possibly TRBD2 on 6 matching bases. Trimming took 3 bases from V and 7 from J, leaving 16 bases between them. The CDR3 loop spans 14 amino acids. Germline V lookup: CDR1 DFQATT, CDR2 SNEGSKA (reference sequence). The sequenced part of the CDR3 DNA is TGCAGTGCTAGGGACTCGGGAGCAAGGAATGAG. It codes for CSARDSGARNE. The CDR3 reads in full as CSARDSGARNEQFF.

This clone was found a few times. The DNA ends 3 residues before the CDR3 does, and the rest of the CDR3 is filled in from the germline J gene. V is TRBV5-1 and J is TRBJ2-7; 7 bases match TRBD1. J gave up 0 bases and V 7 bases, and 10 bases lay outside the gene matches. Germline V gene sequence: CDR1 SGHRS, CDR2 YFSETQ. The CDR3 sequence is 15 residues long. CDR3 region: CASGRAQGTSYEQYF. The sequenced CDR3 bases are TGCGCCAGCGGTCGGGCACAGGGGACCTCCTACGAG.

For this clone: The CDR3 extends 3 residues past the end of the read, so its final part is completed from the germline J gene. The chain carries TRBV5-3 and TRBJ2-1; D gene uncertain. TRBV5-3 is an ORF, and what it does is uncertain. V lost 1 base to trimming and J lost 7 bases, with 21 bases between them. The CDR3 spans 17 residues. The DNA read from the CDR3 is TGTGCCAGAAGCTTGAATGGTCAAAAAAGCCCGATTAATGAG. Translating gives CARSLNGQKSPINE. From start to end, the CDR3 is CARSLNGQKSPINEQFF.

This clone has just a few counts. Read coverage stops 3 residues before the CDR3 terminus; the germline J gene supplies the remainder. This chain uses TRBV19 with TRBJ1-5, with D unresolved. CDR1 is LNHDA, CDR2 SQIVND, per germline (reference sequence). There are 12 residues in the CDR3. Trimming shortened V by 5 bases and J by 7 bases, and 9 bases separated the two germline ends. The CDR3 loop reads CASSPTLQPQHF. The CDR3 bases that were read are TGTGCCAGTAGTCCGACATTGCAGCCC.

About this clone itself: The read ends 3 residues shy of where the CDR3 ends; the end is completed using the germline J gene. The chain employs TRBV2 and TRBJ1-5; 7 bases line up with TRBD1. Trimming removed 7 bases from V and 6 bases from J; junction bases left unmatched: 9. This CDR3 has 14 amino acids. Germline V gives CDR1 SNHLY, CDR2 FYNNEI. The CDR3 is CASNSIGGPQPQHF. CDR3 bases read: TGTGCCAGCAACTCCATAGGGGGCCCTCAGCCC.

This clone was counted many times. With the read ending 3 residues before the CDR3 end, the germline J gene is used to fill in that end. The rearrangement joins TRBV7-2 to TRBJ2-1, with 9 bases fitting TRBD2. The CDR3 covers 14 residues. Germline V lookup: CDR1 SGHTA, CDR2 FQGNSA. The V and J ends lost 6 bases and 5 bases, in that order; junction bases with no gene match: 5. CDR3: CASSFRTSDNEQFF. Incomplete CDR3 DNA: TGTGCCAGCAGTTTTCGGACTAGCGACAATGAG.

This clone was detected only a few times. The read terminates 3 residues before the CDR3 end, so the remaining end is supplied by the germline J gene. This chain joins TRBV5-6 and TRBJ2-3; no definite D call. This CDR3 comprises 14 residues. V shed 2 bases and J shed 0 bases, with 7 bases lying between them. Germline-derived CDR1 and CDR2 are SGHDT and YYEEEE. CDR3 in amino acids: CASSFGPSTDTQYF. The DNA read from the CDR3 is TGTGCCAGCAGCTTTGGCCCAAGCACAGATACG.

The sample holds many counts of this clone. Sequencing ends 3 residues short of the CDR3 end; the germline J gene provides the rest. The V call is TRBV30, the J call TRBJ2-3; D gene uncertain. The length of the CDR3 is 13 residues. V shed 2 bases and J shed 0 bases, with 6 bases lying between them. Germline V gene lookup returns CDR1 GTSNPN and CDR2 SVGIG (reference sequence). Incomplete CDR3 DNA: TGTGCCTGGAGTCCCCTGAGCACAGATACG. This gives the protein CAWSPLSTDT. The whole CDR3 protein is CAWSPLSTDTQYF.

This clone was seen only a few times. Read coverage stops 3 residues before the CDR3 terminus; the germline J gene supplies the remainder. This sequence joins TRBV7-9 and TRBJ2-3; D is possibly TRBD1 (5 bases). V gave up 5 bases and J gave up 2 bases, with 14 bases separating them. The CDR3 sequence is 15 residues long. Germline assignment: CDR1 SEHNR and CDR2 FQNEAQ (reference sequence). The CDR3 reads CASSASGPYTDTQYF. CDR3 DNA, as far as it was read: TGTGCCAGCAGCGCGTCAGGGCCCTACACAGATACG.

A remark on this clone: The read ends 3 residues early relative to the CDR3; the germline J gene fills the gap. V is TRBV19 and J is TRBJ2-2; D remains unclear. This CDR3 comprises 13 residues. Trimming cost V 3 bases and J 6 bases, with 8 bases left between them. Germline loops: CDR1 LNHDA, CDR2 SQIVND (reference sequence). This CDR3 reads CASSMSRAGELFF. Partial CDR3 DNA: TGTGCCAGTAGTATGAGTCGGGCCGGGGAG.

This clone has at least ten counts. The read terminates 3 residues before the CDR3 end, so the remaining end is supplied by the germline J gene. This chain links TRBV5-4 with TRBJ2-3, with 9 bases aligning to TRBD2. V was clipped by 1 base and J by 1 base; unmatched bases: 4. CDR3 length: 16 residues. From germline, CDR1 is SGHNT and CDR2 YYREEE (reference sequence). The sequenced CDR3 bases are TGTGCCAGCAGCTTGATGGCTAGCGGGGGCACAGATACG. Translating it yields CASSLMASGGTDT. The whole CDR3 sequence reads CASSLMASGGTDTQYF. The full variable domain, with the rest looked up from reference TRBV5-4 and TRBJ2-3, is ETGVTQSPTHLIKTRGQQVTLRCSSQSGHNTVSWYQQALGQGPQFIFQYYREEENGRGNFPPRFSGLQFPNYSSELNVNALELDDSALYLCASSLMASGGTDTQYFGPGTRLTVL.

This clone was found many times. The DNA ends 3 residues before the CDR3 does, and the rest of the CDR3 is filled in from the germline J gene. The chain couples TRBV5-1 to TRBJ1-1; D gene unclear. The V gene's germline CDR1 is SGHRS and CDR2 YFSETQ. The CDR3 totals 13 residues. The V gene lost 3 bases and the J gene lost 2 bases, with 8 bases spanning the gap. CDR3 protein: CASSSRVNTEAFF. CDR3 DNA (partial): TGCGCCAGCAGCTCGCGCGTTAACACTGAA.

The table lists this clone with a few counts. Coverage ceases 3 residues before the CDR3 finishes, and the germline J gene fills in the end. This chain uses TRBV5-1 with TRBJ2-6; a weak D match, TRBD1 (5 bases). Trimming took off 4 bases at V and 0 bases at J, with 17 bases between the two ends. Germline V lookup: CDR1 SGHRS, CDR2 YFSETQ. This CDR3 has 18 amino acids. The part of the CDR3 DNA that was read is TGCGCCAGCAGCACCGAATTAGGGGTGAGCTCTGGGGCCAACGTC. It specifies CASSTELGVSSGANV. The entire CDR3 protein reads CASSTELGVSSGANVLTF.

CDR3: CAWSRSTGGYTF. The sequenced CDR3 bases are TGTGCCTGGAGCCGCTCGACGGGGGGC. The chain combines TRBV30 with TRBJ1-2; D uncertain. The CDR3 extends 3 residues past the end of the read, so its final part is completed from the germline J gene. The CDR3 sequence is 12 residues long. Germline loops: CDR1 GTSNPN, CDR2 SVGIG (reference sequence).

This clone was counted only a few times. Read sequence stops 3 residues before the CDR3 end, and the germline J gene provides the missing end. This sequence joins TRBV29-1 and TRBJ2-7; D remains ambiguous. Germline-derived CDR1 and CDR2 are SQVTM and ANQGSEA. This CDR3 has 13 residues. The V end lost 7 bases, the J end lost 2 bases, and 15 bases lay between the germline ends. CDR3 loop: CSAKRASTYEQYF. Partial CDR3 DNA: TGCAGCGCAAAAAGGGCTTCAACCTACGAG.

This clone was counted at least ten times. The read ends 3 residues early relative to the CDR3; the germline J gene fills the gap. The V gene is TRBV18, the J gene TRBJ2-1; D gene unclear. CDR1 and CDR2 (germline): KGHSH, LQKENI. V was shortened by 2 bases and J by 6 bases, with 5 bases between the two germline ends. CDR3 length equals 12 residues. The CDR3 sequence: CASSPVANEQFF. The CDR3 bases that were read are TGTGCCAGCTCACCAGTGGCCAATGAG.

Turning to this clone: From the germline J gene comes the end of the CDR3, since the read stops 3 residues before it. This sequence joins TRBV2 and TRBJ2-7, with 12 bases fitting TRBD2. The CDR3 is 17 residues long. Trimming removed 7 bases from V and 5 bases from J; junction bases left unmatched: 15. Per the germline V gene, CDR1 is SNHLY and CDR2 is FYNNEI. The sequenced CDR3 bases are TGTGCCAGCAACCCGCTACTAGCGGGAGGAGTTAGGAACGAG. This gives the protein CASNPLLAGGVRNE. The CDR3, in full, reads CASNPLLAGGVRNEQYF.

This clone was detected ten times or more. The sequence runs out 3 residues before the end of the CDR3; the remainder is reconstructed from the germline J gene. The J gene is TRBJ2-3, the V gene TRBV6-4, with a weak D call TRBD2 (5 bases). V was cut by 5 bases and J by 1 base, with 7 bases left in between. Germline values: CDR1 MRHNA, CDR2 SNTAGT. The CDR3 runs 13 residues. Incomplete CDR3 DNA: TGTGCCAGCAGTCCCGGGGGCACAGATACG. It yields the protein CASSPGGTDT. From start to end, the CDR3 is CASSPGGTDTQYF.